These T cell receptor beta chains were read from a single sample in a study of CD8+ T cells in alopecia areata. Generated by immunoSEQ multiplex PCR, the TCRdb table keeps only in-frame clones and is missing some. The sample lists 150,000 to 200,000 clones, 50% to 75% occurring once. This material consisted of CD4+ T cells sorted from blood, taken at approximately week 60, from a patient treated with tofacitinib. These receptors came from a human donor with alopecia areata. The CDR3 runs from the conserved cysteine through the conserved F or W. Each record gives: V gene, clone size, J gene, D gene, CDR3 protein, CDR3 DNA. A D gene is named only where the DNA matches it firmly. Clone size, where shown, is once, few, many, or a class for clones that have expanded.

TRBV29-1	-	TRBJ2-7	-	CSAIRTDSYEQYF	TGCAGCGCTATAAGGACAGACTCCTACGAGCAGTACTTC
TRBV6-1	few	TRBJ1-1	TRBD1	CASSPPTGSAFF	TGTGCCAGCAGTCCCCCGACAGGGTCAGCTTTCTTT
TRBV6-5	-	TRBJ1-1	-	CASTGQGGTEAFF	TGTGCCAGCACCGGGCAGGGTGGTACTGAAGCTTTCTTT
TRBV2	-	TRBJ1-2	-	CASTPYWTEPYGYTF	TGTGCCAGCACCCCTTACTGGACAGAGCCCTATGGCTACACCTTC
TRBV30	-	TRBJ2-7	-	CAWSDSPYEQYF	TGTGCCTGGAGCGACTCACCCTACGAGCAGTACTTC
TRBV2	-	TRBJ2-5	-	CASGPGAQYF	TGTGCCAGCGGCCCTGGGGCCCAGTACTTC
TRBV5-5	-	TRBJ1-6	-	CASSLGSRGNPQSPLHF	TGTGCCAGCAGCTTGGGGAGCCGGGGAAATCCCCAATCACCCCTCCACTTT
TRBV29-1	-	TRBJ1-4	-	CSVLRGGEKLFF	TGCAGCGTCCTCAGGGGTGGTGAAAAACTGTTTTTT
TRBV29-1	-	TRBJ2-3	TRBD2	CSVSAGDGTDTQYF	TGCAGCGTTTCAGCGGGGGACGGCACAGATACGCAGTATTTT
TRBV5-1	once	TRBJ2-3	-	CASSLVPGDTQYF	TGCGCCAGCAGCTTAGTCCCGGGAGATACGCAGTATTTT
TRBV19	-	TRBJ1-1	-	CASTTRQGSTEAFF	TGTGCCAGTACCACACGGCAGGGAAGCACTGAAGCTTTCTTT
TRBV7-7	-	TRBJ2-2	TRBD1	CASSPWTGDTGELFF	TGTGCCAGCAGCCCTTGGACAGGGGACACCGGGGAGCTGTTTTTT
TRBV5-6	once	TRBJ2-7	-	CASSFGVGFYEQYF	TGTGCCAGCAGCTTCGGCGTCGGGTTCTACGAGCAGTACTTC
TRBV6-1	-	TRBJ2-3	-	CASSEGWNTQYF	TGTGCCAGCAGTGAAGGTTGGAATACGCAGTATTTT
TRBV27	-	TRBJ2-3	-	CASSQGTDTQYF	TGTGCCAGCAGTCAGGGGACAGATACGCAGTATTTT
TRBV25-1	-	TRBJ1-4	-	CASSIGLQNEKLFF	TGTGCCAGCAGTATAGGACTGCAAAATGAAAAACTGTTTTTT
TRBV5-6	-	TRBJ2-3	-	CASSLIRSKGDTQYF	TGTGCCAGCAGCTTGATAAGGAGTAAGGGCGATACGCAGTATTTT
TRBV19	many	TRBJ1-1	-	CASSIRGARGTEAFF	TGTGCCAGTAGTATTCGGGGGGCGCGGGGCACTGAAGCTTTCTTT
TRBV9	-	TRBJ1-1	TRBD1	CASSVGLMTGGYSEAFF	TGTGCCAGCAGCGTAGGTCTGATGACAGGGGGCTACAGTGAAGCTTTCTTT
TRBV7-9	-	TRBJ2-2	-	CASSLGGLSQNTGELFF	TGTGCCAGCAGCTTAGGGGGGCTGAGTCAGAACACCGGGGAGCTGTTTTTT
TRBV5-1	-	TRBJ2-5	-	CASSFTQAQETQYF	TGCGCCAGCAGCTTTACCCAGGCCCAAGAGACCCAGTACTTC
TRBV10-3	few	TRBJ1-1	-	CAISEGQRNTEAFF	TGTGCCATCAGTGAGGGGCAGCGGAACACTGAAGCTTTCTTT
TRBV27	-	TRBJ2-3	-	CASSLSFTDTQYF	TGTGCCAGCAGTTTATCTTTCACAGATACGCAGTATTTT
TRBV7-9	-	TRBJ1-2	-	CASSRRDTFYGYTF	TGTGCCAGCAGCCGACGGGACACCTTCTATGGCTACACCTTC
TRBV30	-	TRBJ1-5	-	CAWSGVRSNQPQHF	TGTGCCTGGAGTGGGGTTCGGAGCAATCAGCCCCAGCATTTT
TRBV5-1	-	TRBJ2-5	-	CASSHSTDQETQYF	TGCGCCAGCAGCCACTCGACAGACCAAGAGACCCAGTACTTC
TRBV7-8	-	TRBJ2-2	-	CASSLGSGGHTGELFF	TGTGCCAGCAGCTTAGGATCAGGGGGGCATACAGGGGAGCTGTTTTTT
TRBV30	few	TRBJ1-5	-	CAWSADSSNQPQHF	TGTGCCTGGAGTGCGGACTCGAGCAATCAGCCCCAGCATTTT
TRBV4-2	many	TRBJ2-4	-	CASSQGDSDKNIQYF	TGTGCCAGCAGCCAGGGGGATTCAGACAAAAACATTCAGTACTTC
TRBV4-2	-	TRBJ1-1	-	CASSQDIGLYGTEAFF	TGTGCCAGCAGCCAAGATATTGGCTTGTACGGGACTGAAGCTTTCTTT
TRBV5-1	-	TRBJ2-3	-	CASSLQSRSTDTQYF	TGCGCCAGCAGCTTACAGTCACGTAGCACAGATACGCAGTATTTT
TRBV30	-	TRBJ1-3	-	CAWSVLVFSGNTIYF	TGTGCCTGGAGTGTACTGGTATTCTCTGGAAACACCATATATTTT
TRBV20-1	-	TRBJ1-6	-	CSARMGGPLHF	TGCAGTGCTAGAATGGGAGGACCCCTCCACTTT
TRBV10-3	-	TRBJ1-1	-	CAISESRVVAFF	TGTGCCATCAGTGAGTCCCGTGTTGTGGCTTTCTTT
TRBV6-6	-	TRBJ2-7	-	CASSRHQGGYSYEQYF	TGTGCCAGCAGCCGACACCAGGGCGGGTACTCCTACGAGCAGTACTTC
TRBV5-1	-	TRBJ1-2	TRBD1	CASRGTAYGYTF	TGCGCCAGCAGGGGGACAGCCTATGGCTACACCTTC
TRBV29-1	few	TRBJ2-2	-	CSCTGIGTGELFF	TGCAGCTGCACAGGGATTGGCACCGGGGAGCTGTTTTTT
TRBV7-9	-	TRBJ2-5	TRBD2	CASSLSSGAVETQYF	TGTGCCAGCAGCCTCTCAAGCGGGGCCGTAGAGACCCAGTACTTC
TRBV5-1	-	TRBJ2-3	TRBD2	CASSSTGGIGDTQYF	TGCGCCAGCAGCTCAACGGGGGGGATAGGAGATACGCAGTATTTT
TRBV29-1	-	TRBJ2-3	-	CSVFEWGGTDTQYF	TGCAGCGTTTTCGAGTGGGGGGGCACAGATACGCAGTATTTT
TRBV29-1	few	TRBJ1-1	-	CSVCDSPNTEAFF	TGCAGCGTTTGTGACAGCCCGAACACTGAAGCTTTCTTT
TRBV5-6	-	TRBJ2-6	-	CASSLGGGANVLTF	TGTGCCAGCAGCTTGGGTGGTGGGGCCAACGTCCTGACTTTC
TRBV5-1	-	TRBJ2-7	TRBD1	CASSSLGGAYEQYF	TGCGCCAGCAGCAGTCTAGGGGGCGCCTACGAGCAGTACTTC
TRBV12-5	few	TRBJ1-2	TRBD1	CASGQTGQGESYGYTF	TGTGCTAGTGGACAAACAGGACAGGGGGAGTCTTATGGCTACACCTTC
TRBV19	-	TRBJ2-7	-	CASSGGAGGQYF	TGTGCCAGTAGTGGGGGGGCCGGTGGGCAGTACTTC
TRBV6-5	-	TRBJ1-2	-	CASSYSGTSGYTF	TGTGCCAGCAGTTACTCCGGGACATCTGGCTACACCTTC
TRBV29-1	-	TRBJ1-1	TRBD1	CSVDGQGGNTEAFF	TGCAGCGTTGATGGACAGGGAGGGAACACTGAAGCTTTCTTT
TRBV5-4	-	TRBJ2-5	TRBD1	CASSLTGEETQYF	TGTGCCAGCAGCTTGACAGGGGAAGAGACCCAGTACTTC
TRBV29-1	-	TRBJ2-2	-	CSVAGTRTGELFF	TGCAGCGTTGCCGGGACACGCACCGGGGAGCTGTTTTTT